The clone carrying this TCR beta chain was seen a handful of times. The antigen remains unidentified. Unique molecular identifiers were present in the TCR beta cDNA libraries. TCRdb reprocessed the PCR reads via MiXCR and lists one record per CDR3 protein. The table lists more than 450,000 distinct CDR3 sequences, around a third of them singletons. The data were obtained in a study of post-analysis software for immune sequencing data. For the study at large: Patients had relapsing-remitting, secondary progressive or progressive-relapsing multiple sclerosis; some lacked subtype.

The CDR3 sequence is 14 residues long. Trimming removed 6 bases at V and 9 bases at J, with 18 bases between. Germline V lookup: CDR1 MNHEY, CDR2 SVGEGT. Study-level findings and limits: When the samples were clustered directly with F measure, those that had been prepared in the same batch showed strong co-clustering. Elevated frequency relative to controls characterized four or five TRBV segments in patients, TRBV5-6, TRBV5-1 and TRBV20-1 among them. Multiple sclerosis was associated with a significant reduction in normalized Chao1 diversity relative to controls.

The source of this sequence is a girl aged 2 to 17 with multiple sclerosis. This chain joins TRBV6-2 or TRBV6-3 and TRBJ2-1; D perhaps matches TRBD2 (6 bases). The sample was blood. The CDR3 coding sequence is TGTGCCAGCAGCCTTCCTAGCGTCGCTATTGAGCAGTTCTTC. It translates to CASSLPSVAIEQFF.